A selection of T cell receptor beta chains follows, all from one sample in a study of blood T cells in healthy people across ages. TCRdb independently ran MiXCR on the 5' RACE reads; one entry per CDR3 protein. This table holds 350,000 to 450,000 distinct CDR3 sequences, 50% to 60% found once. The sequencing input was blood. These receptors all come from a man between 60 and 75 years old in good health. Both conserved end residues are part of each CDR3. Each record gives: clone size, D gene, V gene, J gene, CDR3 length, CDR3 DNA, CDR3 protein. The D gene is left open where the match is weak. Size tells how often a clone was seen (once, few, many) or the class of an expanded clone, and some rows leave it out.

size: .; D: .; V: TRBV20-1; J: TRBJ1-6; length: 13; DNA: TGCAGTGCCCCCCGGGACCGGGACTCACCCCTCCACTTT; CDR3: CSAPRDRDSPLHF
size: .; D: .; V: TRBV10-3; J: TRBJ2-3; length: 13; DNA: TGTGCCATCACGTTGGAGAGCACAGATACGCAGTATTTT; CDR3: CAITLESTDTQYF
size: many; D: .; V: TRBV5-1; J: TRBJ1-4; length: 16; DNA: TGCGCCAGCAGCTTGGGTGCGACGACAAGGGGAGAAAAACTGTTTTTT; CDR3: CASSLGATTRGEKLFF
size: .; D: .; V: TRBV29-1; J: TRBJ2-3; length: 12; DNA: TGCAGCGTTGCGGGGACTCTATATACGCAGTATTTT; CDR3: CSVAGTLYTQYF
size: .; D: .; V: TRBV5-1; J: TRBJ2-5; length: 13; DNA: TGCGCCAGCAGCTTGTATGGAAAAGAGACCCAGTACTTC; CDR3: CASSLYGKETQYF
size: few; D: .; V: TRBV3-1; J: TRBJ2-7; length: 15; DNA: TGTGCCAGCAGCCAAGAGGGTGAGGGCCGTAGCGAGCAGTACTTC; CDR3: CASSQEGEGRSEQYF
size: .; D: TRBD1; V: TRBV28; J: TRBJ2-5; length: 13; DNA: TGTGCCAGCGGTGGTGGCACAGGGGCTAGTCAGTACTTC; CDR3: CASGGGTGASQYF
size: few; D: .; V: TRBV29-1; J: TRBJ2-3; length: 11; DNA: TGCAGCGTTAACGCCGGAGATACGCAGTATTTT; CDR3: CSVNAGDTQYF
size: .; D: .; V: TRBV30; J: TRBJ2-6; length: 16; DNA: TGTGCCTGGAGAAAAAACGGGTTGCGTGGGGCCAACGTCCTGACTTTC; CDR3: CAWRKNGLRGANVLTF
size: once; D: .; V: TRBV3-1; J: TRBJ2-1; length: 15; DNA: TGTGCCAGCATGCTCGGGGGTAGCTCCTACAATGAGCAGTTCTTC; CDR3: CASMLGGSSYNEQFF
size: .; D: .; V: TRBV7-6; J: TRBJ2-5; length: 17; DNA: TGTGCCAGCAGCCCGAGACTTTCCATGGGGTTGGAAGAGACCCAGTACTTC; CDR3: CASSPRLSMGLEETQYF
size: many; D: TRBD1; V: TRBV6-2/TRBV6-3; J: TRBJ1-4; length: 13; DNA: TGTGCCAGCAAGGGGACAGGGATTGAAAAACTGTTTTTT; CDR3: CASKGTGIEKLFF
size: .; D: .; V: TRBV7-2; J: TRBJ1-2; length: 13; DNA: TGTGCCAGCAGCACACAGGGTTCTTATGGCTACACCTTC; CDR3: CASSTQGSYGYTF
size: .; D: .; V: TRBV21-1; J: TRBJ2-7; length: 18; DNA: TGTGTCAGCAGCAAAGCGCTAGGCAGCCCCCATCGGCTCTACGAGCAGTACTTC; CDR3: CVSSKALGSPHRLYEQYF
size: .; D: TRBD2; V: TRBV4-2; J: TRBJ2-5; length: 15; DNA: TGTGCCAGCAGCCAACGACTAGCGCCTGGGGAGACCCAGTACTTC; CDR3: CASSQRLAPGETQYF
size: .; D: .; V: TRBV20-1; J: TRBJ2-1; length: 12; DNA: .; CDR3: CSGLYSCNEQFF
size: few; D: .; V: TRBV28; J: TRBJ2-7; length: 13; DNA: TGTGCCAGCAGTTTAAGTGGGTGGGGCGAGCAGTACTTC; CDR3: CASSLSGWGEQYF
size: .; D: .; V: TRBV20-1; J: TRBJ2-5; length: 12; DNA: TGCAGTGCTGCGTTGGCCCAAGAGACCCAGTACTTC; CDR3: CSAALAQETQYF
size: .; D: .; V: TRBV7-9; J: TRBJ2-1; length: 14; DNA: TGTGCCAGCAGCTCCGATCGACTCTACAATGAGCAGTTCTTC; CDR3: CASSSDRLYNEQFF
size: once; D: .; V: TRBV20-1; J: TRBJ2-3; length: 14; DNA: TGCAGTGCAAGACAGGGAGGATGGACAGATACGCAGTATTTT; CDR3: CSARQGGWTDTQYF
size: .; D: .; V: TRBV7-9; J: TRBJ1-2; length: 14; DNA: TGTGCCAGCAGCTTAGCCGACAGGACCCAAGGCTACACCTTC; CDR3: CASSLADRTQGYTF
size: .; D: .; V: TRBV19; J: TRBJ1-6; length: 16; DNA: TGTGCCAGTAGTATTAGCGGAGACAGGAATAATTCACCCCTCCACTTT; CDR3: CASSISGDRNNSPLHF
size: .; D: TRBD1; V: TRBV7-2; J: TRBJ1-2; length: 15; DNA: TGTGCCAGCAGCTTCCTGGGACAGGGGAACTATGGCTACACCTTC; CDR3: CASSFLGQGNYGYTF
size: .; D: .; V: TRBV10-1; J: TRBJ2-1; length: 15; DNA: TGCGCCAGCAGTGAGGTGACATGGACGTACAATGAGCAGTTCTTC; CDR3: CASSEVTWTYNEQFF
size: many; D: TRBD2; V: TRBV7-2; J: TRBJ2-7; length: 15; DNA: TGTGCCAGCAGCTTTGGGGGGGAGGGAAGCCACGAGCAGTACTTC; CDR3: CASSFGGEGSHEQYF
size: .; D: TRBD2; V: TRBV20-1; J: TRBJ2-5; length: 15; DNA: TGCAGTGCTAGTAAGTCCCTAGCGGGAACGGAGACCCAGTACTTC; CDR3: CSASKSLAGTETQYF
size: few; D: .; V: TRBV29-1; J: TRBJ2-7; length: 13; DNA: TGCAGCGTTGTGTGGGGGTCTACGTACGAGCAGTACTTC; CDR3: CSVVWGSTYEQYF
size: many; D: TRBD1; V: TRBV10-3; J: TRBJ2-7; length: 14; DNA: TGTGCCTCCCAGGGGGAACAGGGCGCCTACGAGCAGTACTTC; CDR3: CASQGEQGAYEQYF
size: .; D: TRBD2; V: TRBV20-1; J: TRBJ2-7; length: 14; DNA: TGCAGTGCCAGGAAGCGGGGCTCCTACAATGAGCAGTACTTC; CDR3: CSARKRGSYNEQYF
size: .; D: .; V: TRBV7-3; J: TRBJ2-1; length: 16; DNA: TGTGCCAGCAGCCCATCGGGGTCGGCTGGGGGAAATGAGCAGTTCTTC; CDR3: CASSPSGSAGGNEQFF
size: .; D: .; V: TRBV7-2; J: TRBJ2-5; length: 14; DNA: TGTGCCAGCAGCCCTCAGGGTATCCAAGAGACCCAGTACTTC; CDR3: CASSPQGIQETQYF
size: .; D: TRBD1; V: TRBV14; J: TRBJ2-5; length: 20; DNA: TGTGCCAGCAGCCAAGATCCAAGACTACTTAGGGACAGGGCGGCAGAGACCCAGTACTTC; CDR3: CASSQDPRLLRDRAAETQYF
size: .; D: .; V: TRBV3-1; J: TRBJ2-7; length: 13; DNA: TGTGCCAGCAGCCAAGATCTAGCGCTCGAGCAGTACTTC; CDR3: CASSQDLALEQYF
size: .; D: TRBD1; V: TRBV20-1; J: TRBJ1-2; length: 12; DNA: TGCAGTGCTTGGACAGGAAAGAATGGCTACACCTTC; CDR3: CSAWTGKNGYTF
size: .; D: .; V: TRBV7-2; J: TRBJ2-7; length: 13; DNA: TGTGCCAGCAGCTTAGCGGTTCAATACGAGCAGTACTTC; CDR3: CASSLAVQYEQYF
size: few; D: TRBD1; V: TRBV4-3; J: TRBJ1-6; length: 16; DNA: TGCGCCAGCAGCCCGATCCCGGGACAGGGGGGTTCACCCCTCCACTTT; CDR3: CASSPIPGQGGSPLHF
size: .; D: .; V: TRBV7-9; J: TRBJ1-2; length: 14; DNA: TGTGCCAGCAGCCCAAGAGAGCCTCCCTATGGCTACACCTTC; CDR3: CASSPREPPYGYTF
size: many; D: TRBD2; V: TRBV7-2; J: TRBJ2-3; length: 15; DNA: TGTGCCAGCAGCTTAGCTGGGACTAGCGGGAGGGCGAAGTATTTT; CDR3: CASSLAGTSGRAKYF
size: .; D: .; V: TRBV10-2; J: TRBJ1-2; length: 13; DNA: TGCGCCAGCAGGGACTCATCAAGCGATGGCTACACCTTC; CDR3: CASRDSSSDGYTF
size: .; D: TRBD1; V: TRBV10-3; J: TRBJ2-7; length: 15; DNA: TGTGCCATCAGTGCCAGACAGGGGGTCTCGTACGAGCAGTACTTC; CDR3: CAISARQGVSYEQYF